The 10 T cell receptor beta chains in this list originate from one sample, sequenced in a study of T cell repertoires in cytomegalovirus infection. The antigens these receptors bind are not known. TCRdb ran MiXCR on the reads and lists one entry per CDR3 protein. The table records roughly 500,000 distinct CDR3 sequences, 33% of them present only once. The sequencing here drew on cultured PBMCs, taken from culture after CMV antigen stimulation. The source is a human donor in good health (CMV status not recorded). Some clones in this sample may be carry-over from other donors' samples.

This clonotype was counted many times. Here the CDR3 DNA reads TGTGCCAGCAGCTTAGGGGAGGGAACCCCCACAGATACGCAGTATTTT. Amino acid sequence: CASSLGEGTPTDTQYF. The chain is built from TRBV7-8 and TRBJ2-3; 7 positions match TRBD2. Trimming cost V 1 base and J 2 bases; bases outside gene matches: 6. The CDR3 length is 16 residues. Germline V gene data show CDR1 as SGHVS and CDR2 as FQNEAQ.

This clonotype has a count of ten or more. The rearrangement links TRBV7-2 to TRBJ2-7; tentatively, D is TRBD1 (7 bases). V was shortened by 5 bases and J by 2 bases, with 13 bases between the two germline ends. The CDR3 is 14 amino acids. Germline CDR1 is SGHTA and CDR2 is FQGNSA. CDR3 region: CASSLGGQPYEQYF. In DNA form, the CDR3 reads TGTGCCAGCAGCCTCGGGGGACAGCCCTACGAGCAGTACTTC.

The chain links TRBV6-2 or TRBV6-3 to TRBJ2-3; D not certain. CDR3 length: 18 residues. Germline V gene sequence: CDR1 MNHEY, CDR2 SVGEGT. The V end lost 2 bases, the J end lost 0 bases, and 18 bases lay between the germline ends. This chain's CDR3 is CASSYLRSGLSSTDTQYF. The CDR3 DNA reads TGTGCCAGCAGTTACCTCCGATCAGGTCTATCTAGCACAGATACGCAGTATTTT.

The chain uses TRBV7-3 and TRBJ1-2; D not resolved. The CDR3 is made up of 13 amino acids. Germline lookup yields CDR1 SGHTA and CDR2 FQGTGA. Trimming took off 6 bases at V and 5 bases at J, with 13 bases between the two ends. CDR3 amino acids: CASSTQSVYGYTF. The CDR3 DNA follows: TGTGCCAGCAGTACTCAGTCTGTTTATGGCTACACCTTC.

The chain joins TRBV7-8 to TRBJ1-3; D call uncertain. Germline V gene data show CDR1 as SGHVS and CDR2 as FQNEAQ. Trimming stripped 5 bases from V and 2 bases from J, with 10 bases between. There are 14 residues in the CDR3. The CDR3 DNA reads as TGTGCCAGCAGCCTGGCCCCTCCTGGAAACACCATATATTTT. It codes for CASSLAPPGNTIYF.

This clonotype appeared a few times. CDR3 nucleotide sequence: TGCGCCAGCAGCGCCGGAATCTCCTACGAGCAGTACTTC. This codes for CASSAGISYEQYF. This chain connects TRBV5-1 to TRBJ2-7; D remains ambiguous. CDR1 and CDR2 (germline): SGHRS, YFSETQ. CDR3 size: 13 residues. Trimming removed 4 bases at V and 0 bases at J, with 8 bases between.

The chain carries TRBV12-3 or TRBV12-4 and TRBJ1-5; D ambiguous. The CDR3 spans 14 residues. V lost 5 bases, J lost 3 bases, and 11 bases lay in between. The CDR3 nucleotides read TGTGCCAGCAGTAACGGTCGACTCAATCAGCCCCAGCATTTT. It yields the protein CASSNGRLNQPQHF.

V gene TRBV4-3 combines with J gene TRBJ2-2; 9 bases fit TRBD2. The trim removed 0 bases at V and 5 bases at J, leaving 7 bases unmatched. The CDR3 runs to 17 residues. Germline V gene sequence: CDR1 LGHNA, CDR2 YSLEER. For the CDR3, the DNA is TGCGCCAGCAGCCAAGACCATAGCGGGAGTCGTACCGGGGAGCTGTTTTTT. It specifies CASSQDHSGSRTGELFF.

This chain uses TRBV7-2 with TRBJ2-1, with 11 bases matching TRBD1. CDR1 is SGHTA and CDR2 is FQGNSA in the germline V gene. CDR3 size: 15 residues. V was pared by 4 bases and J by 8 bases, with 7 bases of the junction left unmatched. CDR3 nucleotides: TGTGCCAGCAGCTCCGATAGGACAGGGGGCCATGAGCAGTTCTTC. It translates to CASSSDRTGGHEQFF.

This clonotype was counted only a few times. This chain links TRBV7-3 with TRBJ2-6; 7 bases are shared with TRBD1. The CDR3 has 18 residues. Unmatched junction bases numbered 7, after V lost 2 bases and J lost 0 bases. Germline-derived CDR1 and CDR2 are SGHTA and FQGTGA. The CDR3 DNA reads as TGTGCCAGCAGCTTAGAGGGGGCGATGGTCTCTGGGGCCAACGTCCTGACTTTC. Protein: CASSLEGAMVSGANVLTF. Drawing the rest from reference TRBV7-3 and TRBJ2-6, the complete variable domain is GAGVSQTPSNKVTEKGKYVELRCDPISGHTALYWYRQSLGQGPEFLIYFQGTGAADDSGLPNDRFFAVRPEGSVSTLKIQRTERGDSAVYLCASSLEGAMVSGANVLTFGAGSRLTVL.